These 22 T cell receptor beta chains share one sample of origin, sequenced in a study of cytomegalovirus exposure and HLA in healthy donors. The PCR had 60 Vbeta and 13 Jbeta primers. Generated by immunoSEQ multiplex PCR, the TCRdb table keeps only in-frame clones and is missing some. The repertoire holds about 190,000 clones, 80% seen once, with roughly 1.1% in the top ten. Sequencing was carried out using PBMCs. These TCRs come from a woman between 35 and 50 years old in good health and CMV-seronegative.

The J gene is TRBJ2-5, the V gene TRBV9; 13 bases align to TRBD2. This CDR3 is 15 amino acids long. Germline V lookup: CDR1 SGDLS, CDR2 YYNGEE. With 0 bases clipped from V and 5 bases from J, the junction kept 1 base outside the gene matches. The CDR3 coding sequence is TGTGCCAGCAGCGTAGGGACTAGCGGGAGTGAGACCCAGTACTTC. This sequence encodes CASSVGTSGSETQYF.

This clone has a single count. The chain carries TRBV10-3 and TRBJ1-2; D unclear. CDR3 length equals 14 residues. CDR1 and CDR2 from the germline V gene are ENHRY and SYGVKD. V dropped 6 bases and J dropped 0 bases, with 11 bases sitting between them. This CDR3 reads CAISGSRANYGYTF. Here the CDR3 DNA reads TGTGCCATCAGCGGGTCCCGAGCTAACTATGGCTACACCTTC.

The chain is built from TRBV25-1 and TRBJ1-5; no firm D call. In germline, CDR1 is MGHDK, CDR2 SYGVNS. The CDR3 runs 13 residues. V was pared by 6 bases and J by 10 bases, with 16 bases between. The CDR3 DNA sequence: TGTGCCAGCAGACTCGCGTCAGGTTATCCCCAGCATTTT. Amino acid sequence: CASRLASGYPQHF.

This chain joins TRBV19 and TRBJ2-2, with D perhaps TRBD1 (5 bases). CDR3 length: 12 amino acids. V lost 7 bases and J 5 bases, leaving 8 bases between the germline ends. CDR1 LNHDA and CDR2 SQIVND come from the germline V gene (reference sequence). In DNA, the CDR3 is TGTGCCAGTAACAGGCCTACCGGGGAGCTGTTTTTT. Its protein is CASNRPTGELFF.

The chain combines TRBV15 with TRBJ2-3; the match to TRBD2 covers 9 bases. J gave up 5 bases and V 2 bases, and 5 bases lay outside the gene matches. This CDR3 is 15 amino acids long. Germline V gene data show CDR1 as LNHNV and CDR2 as YYDKDF (reference sequence). CDR3 protein: CATSRNAGGGDTQYF. CDR3 DNA: TGTGCCACCAGCAGAAACGCGGGAGGGGGAGATACGCAGTATTTT.

The genes are TRBV19 and TRBJ1-5; D call uncertain. Germline CDR1 LNHDA, CDR2 SQIVND (reference sequence). This CDR3 spans 16 amino acids. Trimming pared 9 bases from V and 7 bases from J, leaving 25 bases between. The CDR3 coding sequence is TGTGCCAGCAAATGGTTGCGACCTGGGGAGGAACAGCCCCAGCATTTT. This translates into CASKWLRPGEEQPQHF. Supplemented by reference TRBV19 and TRBJ1-5, the full variable domain reads DGGITQSPKYLFRKEGQNVTLSCEQNLNHDAMYWYRQDPGQGLRLIYYSQIVNDFQKGDIAEGYSVSREKKESFPLTVTSAQKNPTAFYLCASKWLRPGEEQPQHFGDGTRLSIL.

This chain connects TRBV27 to TRBJ1-5; 10 bases match TRBD1. J lost 4 bases, V lost 6 bases, and 6 bases had no gene match. The CDR3 loop spans 15 amino acids. Germline-derived CDR1 and CDR2 are MNHEY and SMNVEV (reference sequence). This CDR3 reads CASSRGTGANQPQHF. As DNA, the CDR3 is TGTGCCAGCAGCCGCGGGACAGGGGCAAATCAGCCCCAGCATTTT.

The V gene is TRBV7-2, the J gene TRBJ1-1; the match to TRBD1 covers 8 bases. V shed 1 base, J shed 0 bases, and the junction held 1 base outside the gene matches. Per germline, CDR1 SGHTA and CDR2 FQGNSA. The CDR3 has 15 residues. CDR3 loop: CASSLVQGVNTEAFF. CDR3 bases: TGTGCCAGCAGCTTAGTACAGGGGGTGAACACTGAAGCTTTCTTT. Supplemented by reference TRBV7-2 and TRBJ1-1, the full variable domain reads GAGVSQSPSNKVTEKGKDVELRCDPISGHTALYWYRQSLGQGLEFLIYFQGNSAPDKSGLPSDRFSAERTGGSVSTLTIQRTQQEDSAVYLCASSLVQGVNTEAFFGQGTRLTVV.

In DNA form, the CDR3 reads TGTGCCAGCAGCTTAGCGGGACAGGGAGGAATTCAGCCCCAGCATTTT. It codes for CASSLAGQGGIQPQHF. The chain carries TRBV7-2 and TRBJ1-5; the match to TRBD1 covers 9 bases. The CDR3 totals 16 residues. J lost 6 bases, V lost 0 bases, and 6 bases had no gene match. Germline CDR1 is SGHTA and CDR2 is FQGNSA.

The rearrangement links TRBV19 to TRBJ1-1, with a tentative D call TRBD1 (5 bases). The CDR3 is 14 residues long. V gave up 3 bases and J gave up 0 bases, with 8 bases separating them. Germline V gene lookup returns CDR1 LNHDA and CDR2 SQIVND (reference sequence). The CDR3 spells CASSISGVNTEAFF. CDR3 nucleotide sequence: TGTGCCAGTAGTATCTCGGGGGTGAACACTGAAGCTTTCTTT.

The J gene is TRBJ2-2, the V gene TRBV6-5; D possibly corresponds to TRBD2 (5 bases). Trimming took 8 bases from V and 2 from J, leaving 15 bases between them. CDR3 length: 15 residues. CDR1 and CDR2 (germline): MNHEY, SVGAGI. The CDR3 DNA is TGTGCCAGCCTCCAAGGGAGCTTTAACACCGGGGAGCTGTTTTTT. Protein: CASLQGSFNTGELFF.

As for this clone: The identical CDR3 is also encoded by other nucleotide sequences in the sample. The rearrangement links TRBV7-9 to TRBJ2-5; D ambiguous. Germline assignment: CDR1 SEHNR and CDR2 FQNEAQ (reference sequence). With 4 bases removed from V and 4 bases from J, the gap between germline ends came to 4 bases. This CDR3 region has 11 residues. CDR3 nucleotide sequence: TGTGCCAGCAGCTCCAGAGAGACCCAGTACTTC. Translated: CASSSRETQYF.

V and J are TRBV6-1 and TRBJ1-1, with a possible D match to TRBD1 (6 bases). The CDR3 contains 14 residues. Trimming left V 6 bases short and J 5 bases short, with 16 bases between. Germline V gives CDR1 MNHNS, CDR2 SASEGT. For the CDR3, the DNA is TGTGCCAGCAGGGGACGGGGGGCGCGGACTGAAGCTTTCTTT. Encoded protein: CASRGRGARTEAFF.

This chain connects TRBV9 to TRBJ1-3; perhaps TRBD1 as D (5 bases). Trimming shortened V by 3 bases and J by 9 bases, and 22 bases separated the two germline ends. The CDR3 totals 16 residues. CDR1 SGDLS and CDR2 YYNGEE come from the germline V gene. The CDR3 sequence: CASSGQRPGPSGTIYF. As DNA, the CDR3 is TGTGCCAGCAGCGGACAGAGACCCGGGCCGTCCGGCACCATATATTTT.

V and J are TRBV19 and TRBJ1-6; weak D call: TRBD1 (6 bases). The germline CDR1 and CDR2 sequences are LNHDA and SQIVND (reference sequence). Trimming took 6 bases from V and 3 from J, leaving 15 bases between them. This CDR3 spans 16 amino acids. CDR3 loop: CASRQDPGVYNSPLHF. As DNA, the CDR3 is TGTGCCAGTAGACAAGACCCAGGGGTCTATAATTCACCCCTCCACTTT. Based on the CDR3 plus reference TRBV19 and TRBJ1-6, the full variable domain is DGGITQSPKYLFRKEGQNVTLSCEQNLNHDAMYWYRQDPGQGLRLIYYSQIVNDFQKGDIAEGYSVSREKKESFPLTVTSAQKNPTAFYLCASRQDPGVYNSPLHFGNGTRLTVT.

This chain uses TRBV7-7 with TRBJ2-1, with 13 bases lining up with TRBD2. V was pared by 4 bases and J by 8 bases, with 8 bases of the junction left unmatched. Germline-derived CDR1 and CDR2 are SSHAT and FNYEAQ (reference sequence). The CDR3 consists of 16 residues. CDR3 region: CASSSSLAGGGHEQFF. In DNA, the CDR3 is TGTGCCAGCAGCTCGTCACTAGCGGGAGGGGGTCATGAGCAGTTCTTC. Variable domain in full (rest from reference TRBV7-7 and TRBJ2-1): GAGVSQSPRYKVTKRGQDVTLRCDPISSHATLYWYQQALGQGPEFLTYFNYEAQPDKSGLPSDRFSAERPEGSISTLTIQRTEQRDSAMYRCASSSSLAGGGHEQFFGPGTRLTVL.

This clone has only a few counts. The chain links TRBV5-8 to TRBJ2-2; 9 bases match TRBD1. This CDR3 is built from 16 residues. Germline trimming cut 4 bases from V and 0 bases from J; bases unmatched to any gene: 4. CDR1 is SGHTS and CDR2 is YDEGEE in the germline V gene. The DNA for the CDR3 is TGTGCCAGCAGCGAGGACAGGGGACCGAACACCGGGGAGCTGTTTTTT. Translating gives CASSEDRGPNTGELFF. The variable domain in full, completed from reference TRBV5-8 and TRBJ2-2, reads EAGVTQSPTHLIKTRGQQATLRCSPISGHTSVYWYQQALGLGLQFLLWYDEGEERNRGNFPPRFSGRQFPNYSSELNVNALELEDSALYLCASSEDRGPNTGELFFGEGSRLTVL.

The chain employs TRBV28 and TRBJ1-2, with 7 bases that match TRBD1. With V trimmed by 5 bases and J by 4 bases, 10 bases remained unmatched. Germline-derived CDR1 and CDR2 are MDHEN and SYDVKM. The CDR3 runs 15 residues. In nucleotides, the CDR3 is TGTGCCAGCAGTCTCACAGGGGTTCGGGGCTATGGCTACACCTTC. Translated: CASSLTGVRGYGYTF.

The chain recombines TRBV5-6 with TRBJ2-1; 8 bases fit TRBD1. CDR1 is SGHDT and CDR2 is YYEEEE in the germline V gene. The CDR3 has 14 residues. J lost 0 bases, V lost 7 bases, and 3 bases had no gene match. The CDR3 loop is CASYDRGSYNEQFF. The CDR3, as DNA: TGTGCCAGCTATGACAGGGGCTCCTACAATGAGCAGTTCTTC.

The V gene is TRBV6-5, the J gene TRBJ2-1; weak D call: TRBD2 (6 bases). CDR1 is MNHEY, CDR2 SVGAGI, per germline. The CDR3 has 14 residues. Trimming removed 7 bases from V and 6 bases from J, with 16 bases in between. This CDR3 reads CASNLPQGGNEQFF. For the CDR3, the DNA is TGTGCCAGCAACTTACCCCAGGGAGGCAATGAGCAGTTCTTC.

This chain connects TRBV7-9 to TRBJ2-5; D might be TRBD1 (5 bases). The CDR3 covers 16 residues. Between the trimmed V and J ends, which lost 0 bases and 6 bases, there was a span of 17 bases. Germline CDR1 is SEHNR and CDR2 is FQNEAQ (reference sequence). The CDR3 loop reads CASSLAVVGVAKTQYF. Here the CDR3 DNA reads TGTGCCAGCAGCTTAGCCGTAGTAGGGGTTGCGAAGACCCAGTACTTC.

The chain carries TRBV19 and TRBJ1-4, with D unresolved. Trimming removed 6 bases from V and 0 bases from J, with 11 bases in between. CDR3 length equals 15 residues. Germline V gene sequence: CDR1 LNHDA, CDR2 SQIVND (reference sequence). The CDR3 region is CASRGGDATNEKLFF. In DNA form, the CDR3 reads TGTGCCAGTAGAGGCGGAGATGCAACTAATGAAAAACTGTTTTTT.